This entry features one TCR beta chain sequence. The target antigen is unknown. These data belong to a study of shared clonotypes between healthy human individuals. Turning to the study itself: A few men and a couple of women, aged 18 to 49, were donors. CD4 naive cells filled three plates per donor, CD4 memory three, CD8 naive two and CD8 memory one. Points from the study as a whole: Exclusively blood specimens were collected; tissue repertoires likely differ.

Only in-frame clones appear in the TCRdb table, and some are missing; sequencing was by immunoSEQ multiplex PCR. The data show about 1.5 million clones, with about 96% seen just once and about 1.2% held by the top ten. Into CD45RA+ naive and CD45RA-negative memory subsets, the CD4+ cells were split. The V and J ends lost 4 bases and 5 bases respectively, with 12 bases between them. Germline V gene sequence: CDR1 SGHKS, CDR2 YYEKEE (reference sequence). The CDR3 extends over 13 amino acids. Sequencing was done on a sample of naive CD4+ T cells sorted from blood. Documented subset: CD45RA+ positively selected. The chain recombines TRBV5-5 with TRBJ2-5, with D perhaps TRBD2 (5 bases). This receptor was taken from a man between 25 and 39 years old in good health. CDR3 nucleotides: TGTGCCAGCAGCCGGTGGGGAGTGGAGACCCAGTACTTC. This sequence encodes CASSRWGVETQYF.